One T cell receptor beta chain is described in this entry. This entry belongs to a study of cytomegalovirus exposure and HLA in healthy donors. This CDR3 is built from 13 residues. CDR1 SGHTA and CDR2 FQGNSA come from the germline V gene. Between the trimmed V and J ends, which lost 4 bases and 3 bases, there was a span of 9 bases. Whereas donors were nominally healthy upon sampling, unrecorded immune exposures were probable. 13 Jbeta primers and 60 Vbeta primers were used for the PCR. Profiled with immunoSEQ multiplex PCR; TCRdb holds only in-frame clones, not every one. This sample has 130,000 to 150,000 clones, with around 79% found just once.

The specimen was PBMCs. The receptor's source is a middle-aged man in good health and CMV-seropositive. This chain links TRBV7-2 with TRBJ1-2; D may be TRBD1 (6 bases). The CDR3 sequence: CASSSGQYYGYTF. The CDR3, as DNA: TGTGCCAGCAGCTCCGGACAGTACTATGGCTACACCTTC. The complete variable domain, with remaining parts taken from reference TRBV7-2 and TRBJ1-2, reads GAGVSQSPSNKVTEKGKDVELRCDPISGHTALYWYRQSLGQGLEFLIYFQGNSAPDKSGLPSDRFSAERTGGSVSTLTIQRTQQEDSAVYLCASSSGQYYGYTFGSGTRLTVV.